What follows are 16 T cell receptor beta chains derived from one specimen sequenced in a study of cytomegalovirus exposure and HLA in healthy donors. The PCR contained 60 Vbeta and 13 Jbeta primers. Libraries were prepared by immunoSEQ multiplex PCR; TCRdb keeps only in-frame clonotypes and omits some of them. The data show a few hundred thousand clones, over 75% seen once. Material: PBMCs. Every receptor here comes from a man between 18 and 29 years old in good health and CMV-seronegative.

This clone has only a few counts. This rearrangement joins TRBV5-1 to TRBJ2-7, with TRBD1 identical over 8 bases. Losses at the gene ends were 4 bases for V and 3 bases for J; bases not matched to a gene: 6. The CDR3 has 14 residues. Looked up from germline, CDR1 is SGHRS and CDR2 is YFSETQ. Here the CDR3 reads CASSPDGTGYEQYF. Here the CDR3 DNA reads TGCGCCAGCAGCCCCGACGGGACAGGCTACGAGCAGTACTTC.

This chain uses TRBV28 with TRBJ1-5; 8 bases are a match to TRBD1. This CDR3 contains 15 residues. J gave up 4 bases and V 4 bases, and 6 bases lay outside the gene matches. CDR1 and CDR2 from the germline V gene are MDHEN and SYDVKM. The CDR3 region has the DNA TGTGCCAGCAGTTCCCGTGGGACAGGAAATCAGCCCCAGCATTTT. Residues: CASSSRGTGNQPQHF.

J is TRBJ2-1 and V is TRBV5-4, with 15 nucleotides matching TRBD2. Per the germline V gene, CDR1 is SGHNT and CDR2 is YYREEE (reference sequence). The ends lost 4 bases at V and 0 bases at J; junction bases unmatched: 5. This CDR3 contains 18 residues. The DNA for the CDR3 is TGTGCCAGCAGCCTGGGGACTAGCGGGAGGAGCTCCTACAATGAGCAGTTCTTC. Translating gives CASSLGTSGRSSYNEQFF.

The rearrangement joins TRBV5-6 to TRBJ2-1; D unresolved. CDR3 size: 16 residues. Germline CDR1 SGHDT, CDR2 YYEEEE. The ends were cut back, 4 bases at V and 2 bases at J, with 16 bases in the middle. CDR3 in amino acids: CASSRGTTPTYNEQFF. Here the CDR3 DNA reads TGTGCCAGCAGCCGCGGAACGACCCCTACCTACAATGAGCAGTTCTTC.

The V and J genes are TRBV25-1 and TRBJ2-5, with D possibly TRBD1 on 6 matching bases. CDR1 MGHDK and CDR2 SYGVNS come from the germline V gene. This CDR3 comprises 15 residues. The V end was cut by 3 bases, the J end by 0 bases, with 11 bases between. This CDR3 is CASSDGQWDQETQYF. Here the CDR3 DNA reads TGTGCCAGCAGTGATGGACAGTGGGACCAAGAGACCCAGTACTTC.

In its sample, this clone was seen once. V is TRBV28 and J is TRBJ1-2; a possible D gene is TRBD1 (5 bases). V lost 6 bases to trimming and J lost 4 bases, with 21 bases between them. The germline CDR1 and CDR2 sequences are MDHEN and SYDVKM. CDR3 length: 16 residues. The CDR3 reads CASSSPQGDWGYGYTF. The DNA for the CDR3 is TGTGCCAGCAGCTCTCCCCAGGGCGATTGGGGCTATGGCTACACCTTC.

The chain couples TRBV7-2 to TRBJ2-7; 10 nucleotides align to TRBD2. Germline trimming cut 3 bases from V and 1 base from J; bases unmatched to any gene: 9. The CDR3 sequence is 17 residues long. CDR1 SGHTA and CDR2 FQGNSA come from the germline V gene. CDR3 coding DNA: TGTGCCAGCAGCTTGCGGTATGGGGGACTAGCGTCCTACGAGCAGTACTTC. Protein sequence: CASSLRYGGLASYEQYF.

This clone was counted between two and nine times. The chain is built from TRBV9 and TRBJ2-3, with 12 bases lining up with TRBD2. The CDR3 extends over 16 amino acids. Germline V gives CDR1 SGDLS, CDR2 YYNGEE. V lost 3 bases and J lost 5; bases outside the gene matches: 7. CDR3 sequence (DNA): TGTGCCAGCAGCGCCCTAGCGGGAGGGATGGGAGATACGCAGTATTTT. Residues: CASSALAGGMGDTQYF.

The rearrangement joins TRBV9 to TRBJ1-1; the match to TRBD1 covers 7 bases. The CDR3 has 16 amino acids. After removal of 3 bases from V and 4 bases from J, the junction contained 12 bases not matched to a gene. The germline V gene has CDR1 SGDLS and CDR2 YYNGEE. CDR3 protein: CASSDWDRRGSTEAFF. The DNA of the CDR3 is TGTGCCAGCAGCGACTGGGACAGACGGGGCAGCACTGAAGCTTTCTTT.

V is TRBV10-3 and J is TRBJ2-1, with D possibly TRBD2 on 6 matching bases. Trimming left V 3 bases short and J 8 bases short, with 17 bases between. Germline V gives CDR1 ENHRY, CDR2 SYGVKD. The CDR3 has 15 residues. CDR3 in DNA: TGTGCCATCAGTGAAGGGTCCGGGGGATGGGATGAGCAGTTCTTC. Translating it yields CAISEGSGGWDEQFF.

The chain employs TRBV4-2 and TRBJ1-2; D gene ambiguous. V was cut by 3 bases and J by 3 bases, with 23 bases left in between. Germline CDR1 and CDR2: LGHNA and YNFKEQ. The CDR3 has 18 residues. Here the CDR3 DNA reads TGTGCCAGCAGCCAGAGGTCCTCAACGGTCGAAACCCACTATGGCTACACCTTC. This translates into CASSQRSSTVETHYGYTF.

The chain carries TRBV5-1 and TRBJ2-1, with 7 bases that match TRBD1. Trimming removed 5 bases from V and 6 bases from J; junction bases left unmatched: 8. Looked up from germline, CDR1 is SGHRS and CDR2 is YFSETQ. This CDR3 has 14 amino acids. The CDR3 coding sequence is TGCGCCAGCAGAGCCGGGACAGCCCTCAATGAGCAGTTCTTC. Residues: CASRAGTALNEQFF.

This sequence joins TRBV11-3 and TRBJ2-2; 12 bases are a match to TRBD2. Germline CDR1 reads SGHNT; CDR2 reads YENEEA. J was trimmed by 2 bases and V by 4 bases; bases with no gene match: 5. The CDR3 consists of 17 residues. The DNA for the CDR3 is TGTGCCAGCAGCTCCGGACTAGCGGGACTTAACACCGGGGAGCTGTTTTTT. It yields the protein CASSSGLAGLNTGELFF.

The chain uses TRBV6-5 and TRBJ1-4; D ambiguous. The V end lost 5 bases, the J end lost 4 bases, and 14 bases lay between the germline ends. The CDR3 is 15 amino acids. Germline CDR1 is MNHEY and CDR2 is SVGAGI. The CDR3 loop is CASSRESRLNEKLFF. The DNA of the CDR3 is TGTGCCAGCAGTCGTGAGAGCCGCCTTAATGAAAAACTGTTTTTT.

The rearrangement uses TRBV6-1 and TRBJ2-5, with 7 bases aligning to TRBD1. V shed 3 bases, J shed 1 base, and the junction held 8 bases outside the gene matches. The germline gives CDR1 MNHNS, CDR2 SASEGT. This CDR3 has 16 residues. The CDR3 protein is CASSERGPRPQETQYF. The CDR3 DNA follows: TGTGCCAGCAGTGAGAGGGGGCCGCGCCCCCAAGAGACCCAGTACTTC.

This chain connects TRBV9 to TRBJ1-4, with 8 bases aligning to TRBD1. This CDR3 is built from 15 residues. Trimming cost V 3 bases and J 5 bases; bases outside gene matches: 6. In germline, CDR1 is SGDLS, CDR2 YYNGEE. The CDR3 region has the DNA TGTGCCAGCAGCGCTGACAGGGGAGGAAATGAAAAACTGTTTTTT. This codes for CASSADRGGNEKLFF.